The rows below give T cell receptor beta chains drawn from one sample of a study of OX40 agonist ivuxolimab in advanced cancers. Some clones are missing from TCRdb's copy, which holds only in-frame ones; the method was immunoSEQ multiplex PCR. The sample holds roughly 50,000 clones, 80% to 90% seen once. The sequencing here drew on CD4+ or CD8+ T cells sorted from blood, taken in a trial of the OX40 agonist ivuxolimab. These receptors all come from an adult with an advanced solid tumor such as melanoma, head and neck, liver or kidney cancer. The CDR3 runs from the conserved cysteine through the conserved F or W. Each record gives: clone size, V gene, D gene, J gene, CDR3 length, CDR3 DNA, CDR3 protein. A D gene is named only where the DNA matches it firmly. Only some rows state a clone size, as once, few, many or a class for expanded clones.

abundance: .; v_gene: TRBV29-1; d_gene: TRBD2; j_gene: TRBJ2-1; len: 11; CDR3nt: TGCAGCGTTTTGCCGGGGGGTGAGCAGTTCTTC; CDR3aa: CSVLPGGEQFF
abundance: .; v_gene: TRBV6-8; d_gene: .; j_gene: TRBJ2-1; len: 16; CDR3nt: TGTGCCAGCAGTTACTCGAGGGCTAGAGACCACAATGAGCAGTTCTTC; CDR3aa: CASSYSRARDHNEQFF
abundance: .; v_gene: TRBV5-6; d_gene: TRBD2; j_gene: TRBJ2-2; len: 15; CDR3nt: TGTGCCAGCAGCTTTACGGGAGGGCCGGCCGGGGAGCTGTTTTTT; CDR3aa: CASSFTGGPAGELFF
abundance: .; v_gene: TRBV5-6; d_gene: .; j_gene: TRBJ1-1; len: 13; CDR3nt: TGTGCCAGCAGTAGACCGTGGGGCACTGAAGCTTTCTTT; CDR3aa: CASSRPWGTEAFF
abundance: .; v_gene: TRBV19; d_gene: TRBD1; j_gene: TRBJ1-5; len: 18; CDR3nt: TGTGCCAGTAGATTCCCGGGACAGGGGGCCATGTTCAATCAGCCCCAGCATTTT; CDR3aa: CASRFPGQGAMFNQPQHF
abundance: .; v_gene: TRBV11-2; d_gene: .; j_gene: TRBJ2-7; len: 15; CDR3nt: TGTGCCAGCAGCTTGGGGCCCAGGAGCTCCTACGAGCAGTACTTC; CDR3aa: CASSLGPRSSYEQYF
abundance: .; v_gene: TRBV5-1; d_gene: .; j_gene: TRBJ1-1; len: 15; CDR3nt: TGCGCCAGCAGCTCCGACAGGACTTCGAACACTGAAGCTTTCTTT; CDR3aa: CASSSDRTSNTEAFF
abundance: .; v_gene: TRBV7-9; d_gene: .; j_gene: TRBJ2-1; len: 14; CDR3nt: TGTGCCAGCAGCTTGTGGGCAAGCCTCAATGAGCAGTTCTTC; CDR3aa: CASSLWASLNEQFF
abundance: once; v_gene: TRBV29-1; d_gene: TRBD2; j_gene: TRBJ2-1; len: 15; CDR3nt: TGCAGCGTTGATACCGCTAGCGGGGCCTACAATGAGCAGTTCTTC; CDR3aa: CSVDTASGAYNEQFF
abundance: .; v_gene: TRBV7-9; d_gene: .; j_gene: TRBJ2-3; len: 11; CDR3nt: TGTGCCAGCAGCGCTACGGATACGCAGTATTTT; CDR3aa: CASSATDTQYF
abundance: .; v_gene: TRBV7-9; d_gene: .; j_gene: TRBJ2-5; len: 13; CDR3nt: TGTGCCAGCAGCGCCTCCTTGAACGGGGCCCAGTACTTC; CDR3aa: CASSASLNGAQYF
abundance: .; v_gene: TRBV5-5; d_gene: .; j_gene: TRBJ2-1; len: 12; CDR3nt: TGTGCCAGCAGCGACCTCCTAGCTTCCGTGTTCTTC; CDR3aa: CASSDLLASVFF
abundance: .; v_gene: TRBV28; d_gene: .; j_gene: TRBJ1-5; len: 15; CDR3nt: TGTGCCAGCAGGACCCAGGGGTATAGCAATCAGCCCCAGCATTTT; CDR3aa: CASRTQGYSNQPQHF
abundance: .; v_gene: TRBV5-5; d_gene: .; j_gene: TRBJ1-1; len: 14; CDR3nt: TGTGCCAGCAGCTTGCGGGACATGAACACTGAAGCTTTCTTT; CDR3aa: CASSLRDMNTEAFF
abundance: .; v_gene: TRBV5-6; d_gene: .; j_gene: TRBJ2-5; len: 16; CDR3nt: TGTGCCAGCAGCTGGGGTGGCGGGACGTACCAAGAGACCCAGTACTTC; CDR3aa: CASSWGGGTYQETQYF
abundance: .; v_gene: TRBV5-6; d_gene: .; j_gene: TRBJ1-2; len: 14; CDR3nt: TGTGCCAGCAGGATTCAGGTTCTGGTCTATGGCTACACCTTC; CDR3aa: CASRIQVLVYGYTF
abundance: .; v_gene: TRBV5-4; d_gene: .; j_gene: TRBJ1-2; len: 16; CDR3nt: TGCGCCAGCAGCCAAGAAATAACCGCCCCGGAGTATGGCTACACCTTC; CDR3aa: CASSQEITAPEYGYTF
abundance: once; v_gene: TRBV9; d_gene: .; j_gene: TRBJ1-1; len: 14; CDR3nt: TGTGCCAGCAGCCCCGGGGGAGAAAACACTGAAGCTTTCTTT; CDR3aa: CASSPGGENTEAFF
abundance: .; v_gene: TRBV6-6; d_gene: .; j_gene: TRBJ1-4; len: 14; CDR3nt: TGTGCCAGCAGTTCGGACCTATGGGGTGAAAAACTGTTTTTT; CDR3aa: CASSSDLWGEKLFF
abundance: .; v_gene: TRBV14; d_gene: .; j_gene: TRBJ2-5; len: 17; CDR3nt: TGTGCCAGCAGCCCAGGACGGGGTTTAGCGCGACAAGAGACCCAGTACTTC; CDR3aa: CASSPGRGLARQETQYF
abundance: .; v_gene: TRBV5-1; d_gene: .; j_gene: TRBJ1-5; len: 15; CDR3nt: TGCGCCAGCAGCTTGGCCGCAGGAAGCAATCAGCCCCAGCATTTT; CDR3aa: CASSLAAGSNQPQHF
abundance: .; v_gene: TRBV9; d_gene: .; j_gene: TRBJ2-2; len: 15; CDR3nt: TGTGCCAGCAGCGTAGGGAGCTCGAACACCGGGGAGCTGTTTTTT; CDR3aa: CASSVGSSNTGELFF
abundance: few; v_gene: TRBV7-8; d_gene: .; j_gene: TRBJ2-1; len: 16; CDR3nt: TGTGCCAGCAGCTCGAGGGGGGGTAGAATTGACAATGAGCAGTTCTTC; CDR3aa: CASSSRGGRIDNEQFF
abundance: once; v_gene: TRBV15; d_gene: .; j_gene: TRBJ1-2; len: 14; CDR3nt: TGTGCCACCAGCAGAAACCTTCGCCTCTATGGCTACACCTTC; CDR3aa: CATSRNLRLYGYTF
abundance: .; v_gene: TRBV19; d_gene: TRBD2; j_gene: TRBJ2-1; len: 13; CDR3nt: TGTGCCAGTAGTTGGGGGGGGTACAATGAGCAGTTCTTC; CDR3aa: CASSWGGYNEQFF
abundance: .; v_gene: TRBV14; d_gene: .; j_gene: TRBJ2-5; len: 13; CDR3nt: TGTGCCAGCAGCCAAGAAGCGAAGGAGACCCAGTACTTC; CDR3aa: CASSQEAKETQYF
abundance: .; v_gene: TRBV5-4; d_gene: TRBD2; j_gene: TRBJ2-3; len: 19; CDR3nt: TGTGCCAGCAGCTTGTCGGTACTAGCGGGCTCGAGGGGCACAGATACGCAGTATTTT; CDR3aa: CASSLSVLAGSRGTDTQYF
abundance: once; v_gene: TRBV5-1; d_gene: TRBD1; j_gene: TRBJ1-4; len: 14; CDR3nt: TGCGCCAGCGGTACAGGGGCAACTAATGAAAAACTGTTTTTT; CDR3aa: CASGTGATNEKLFF
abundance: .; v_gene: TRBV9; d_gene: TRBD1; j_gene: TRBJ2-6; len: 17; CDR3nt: TGTGCCAGCAGCCCACACTCAGACAGGGAAGGGGCCAACGTCCTGACTTTC; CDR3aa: CASSPHSDREGANVLTF
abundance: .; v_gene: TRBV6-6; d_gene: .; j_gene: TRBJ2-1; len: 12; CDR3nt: TGTGCCAGCAGTTACTCATCCAATGAGCAGTTCTTC; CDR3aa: CASSYSSNEQFF
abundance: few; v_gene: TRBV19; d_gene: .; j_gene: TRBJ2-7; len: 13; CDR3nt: TGTGCCACCAGCACACAGCGCTCCTACGAGCAGTACTTC; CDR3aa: CATSTQRSYEQYF
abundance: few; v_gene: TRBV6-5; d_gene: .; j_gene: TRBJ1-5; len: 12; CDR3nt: TGTGCCGCATGGGGTTTCAATCAGCCCCAGCATTTT; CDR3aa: CAAWGFNQPQHF
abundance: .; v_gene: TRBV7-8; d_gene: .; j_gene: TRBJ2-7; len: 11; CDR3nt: TGTGCCAGCAGCTTAGGGAACGAGCAGTACTTC; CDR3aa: CASSLGNEQYF
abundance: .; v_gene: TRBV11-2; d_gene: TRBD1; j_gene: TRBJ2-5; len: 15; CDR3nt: TGTGCCAGCAGCCCCGACAGGGGTCGGTCGGAGACCCAGTACTTC; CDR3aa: CASSPDRGRSETQYF
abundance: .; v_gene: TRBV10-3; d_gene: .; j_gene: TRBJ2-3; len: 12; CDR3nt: TGTGCCATCAGTGATAGCACAGATACGCAGTATTTT; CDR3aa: CAISDSTDTQYF
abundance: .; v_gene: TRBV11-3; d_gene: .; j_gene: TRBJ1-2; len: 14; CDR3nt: TGTGCCAGCAGCTTAGACAGGGTCTCGGATGGCTACACCTTC; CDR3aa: CASSLDRVSDGYTF